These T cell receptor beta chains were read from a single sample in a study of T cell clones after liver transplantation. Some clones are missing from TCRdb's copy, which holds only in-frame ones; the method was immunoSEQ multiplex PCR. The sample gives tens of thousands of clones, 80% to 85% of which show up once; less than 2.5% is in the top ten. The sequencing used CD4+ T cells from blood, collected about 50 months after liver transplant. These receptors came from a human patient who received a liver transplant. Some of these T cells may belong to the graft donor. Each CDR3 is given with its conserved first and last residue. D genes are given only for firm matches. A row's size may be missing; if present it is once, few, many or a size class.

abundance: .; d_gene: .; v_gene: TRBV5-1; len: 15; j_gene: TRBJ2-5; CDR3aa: CASSLAQLYQETQYF; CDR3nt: TGCGCCAGCAGCTTGGCACAGCTGTACCAAGAGACCCAGTACTTC
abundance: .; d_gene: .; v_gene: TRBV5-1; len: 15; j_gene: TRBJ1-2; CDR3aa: CASSLFTSVNYGYTF; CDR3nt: TGCGCCAGCAGCTTGTTTACATCCGTTAACTATGGCTACACCTTC
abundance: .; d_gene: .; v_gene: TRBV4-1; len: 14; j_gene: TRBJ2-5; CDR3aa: CASSQDWTAETQYF; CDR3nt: TGCGCCAGCAGCCAAGATTGGACAGCAGAGACCCAGTACTTC
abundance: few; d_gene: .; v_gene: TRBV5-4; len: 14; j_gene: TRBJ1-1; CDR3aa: CASSIGASRAEAFF; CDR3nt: TGTGCCAGCAGCATAGGTGCTAGCAGGGCTGAAGCTTTCTTT
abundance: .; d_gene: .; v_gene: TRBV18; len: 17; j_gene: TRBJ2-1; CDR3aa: CASSPLATASSYNEQFF; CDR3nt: TGTGCCAGCTCACCCCTGGCGACAGCGAGCTCCTACAATGAGCAGTTCTTC
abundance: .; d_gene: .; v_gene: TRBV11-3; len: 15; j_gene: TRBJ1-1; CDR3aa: CASSPTGTQSTEAFF; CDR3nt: TGTGCCAGCAGTCCTACCGGGACACAATCAACTGAAGCTTTCTTT
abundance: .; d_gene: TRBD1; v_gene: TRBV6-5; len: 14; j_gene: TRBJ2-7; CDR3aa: CATGQGQVLYEQYF; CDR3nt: TGTGCCACCGGACAGGGCCAAGTCCTATACGAGCAGTACTTC
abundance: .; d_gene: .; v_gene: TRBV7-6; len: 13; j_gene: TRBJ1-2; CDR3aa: CASSPTGNYGYTF; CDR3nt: TGTGCCAGCAGCCCTACAGGGAACTATGGCTACACCTTC
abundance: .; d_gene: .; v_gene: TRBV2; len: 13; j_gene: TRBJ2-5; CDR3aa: CASSVRLFETQYF; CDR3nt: TGTGCCAGCAGTGTGCGATTGTTTGAGACCCAGTACTTC
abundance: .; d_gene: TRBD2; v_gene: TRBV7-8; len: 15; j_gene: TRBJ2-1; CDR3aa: CASSPTSGRADEQFF; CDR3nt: TGTGCCAGCAGCCCAACTAGCGGGAGGGCCGATGAGCAGTTCTTC
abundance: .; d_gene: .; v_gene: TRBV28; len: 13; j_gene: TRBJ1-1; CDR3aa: CASSLSDRREAFF; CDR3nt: TGTGCCAGCAGTTTATCCGACAGGCGGGAAGCTTTCTTT
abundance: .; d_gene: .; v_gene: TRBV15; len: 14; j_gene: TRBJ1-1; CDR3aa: CATGRGGSNTEAFF; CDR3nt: TGTGCCACCGGACGGGGTGGGAGTAACACTGAAGCTTTCTTT
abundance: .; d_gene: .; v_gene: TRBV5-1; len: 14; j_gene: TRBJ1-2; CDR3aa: CASSREQANYGYTF; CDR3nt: TGCGCCAGCAGCCGGGAACAGGCTAACTATGGCTACACCTTC
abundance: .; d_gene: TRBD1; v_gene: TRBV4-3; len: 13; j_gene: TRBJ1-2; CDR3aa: CASSPGQGDGYTF; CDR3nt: TGCGCCAGCAGCCCGGGACAGGGGGATGGCTACACCTTC